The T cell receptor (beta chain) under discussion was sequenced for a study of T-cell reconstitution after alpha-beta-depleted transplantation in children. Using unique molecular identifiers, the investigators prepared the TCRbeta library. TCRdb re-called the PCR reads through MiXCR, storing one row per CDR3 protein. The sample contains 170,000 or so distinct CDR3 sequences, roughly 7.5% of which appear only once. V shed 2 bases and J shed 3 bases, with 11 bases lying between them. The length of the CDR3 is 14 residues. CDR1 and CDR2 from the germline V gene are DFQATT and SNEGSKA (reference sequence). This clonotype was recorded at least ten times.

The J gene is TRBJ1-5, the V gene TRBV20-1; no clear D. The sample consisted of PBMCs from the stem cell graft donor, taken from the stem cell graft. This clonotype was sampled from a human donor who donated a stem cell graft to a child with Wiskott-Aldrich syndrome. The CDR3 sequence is CSARSVGSNQPQHF. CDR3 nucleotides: TGCAGTGCTAGATCCGTCGGTTCCAATCAGCCCCAGCATTTT.